Below, 27 T cell receptor beta chains from the same sample are listed, as sequenced in a study of blood T cell repertoires in COVID-19. This table comes from immunoSEQ multiplex PCR, and its TCRdb copy is limited to in-frame clones, with some not included. The data show roughly 300,000 clones, around 82% seen once. Source material: peripheral blood. These receptors all stem from a woman aged 50 to 60 who had recovered from COVID-19.

J is TRBJ1-1 and V is TRBV27; unclear D gene. This CDR3 has 13 residues. V was clipped by 7 bases and J by 8 bases, with 17 bases between them. Germline CDR1 reads MNHEY; CDR2 reads SMNVEV (reference sequence). The CDR3 protein is CASTNRVGTEAFF. The CDR3 nucleotides read TGTGCCAGCACCAACCGGGTAGGAACCGAAGCTTTCTTT.

The chain joins TRBV12-3 or TRBV12-4 to TRBJ1-2; 9 positions match TRBD1. The CDR3 length is 12 residues. Trimming took 8 bases from V and 14 from J; bases not matched to a gene: 12. CDR3 region: CASGRDRVLSTF. CDR3 nucleotide sequence: TGTGCCAGCGGCCGGGACAGGGTTCTTAGTACCTTC.

V is TRBV7-9 and J is TRBJ2-3, with D possibly matching TRBD2 (5 bases). The CDR3 runs 16 residues. Germline V lookup: CDR1 SEHNR, CDR2 FQNEAQ (reference sequence). Trimming took 1 base from V and 5 from J, leaving 16 bases between them. In DNA, the CDR3 is TGTGCCAGCAGCTTAGGTTCCGGGGTTGTAAGAGATACGCAGTATTTT. Protein sequence: CASSLGSGVVRDTQYF.

This clone was recorded a few times. A much larger clone lies a single base off, so this may be a read error. This sample also contains other DNA sequences that code for the same CDR3. The chain carries TRBV5-1 and TRBJ2-5; the match to TRBD2 covers 9 bases. Germline V lookup: CDR1 SGHRS, CDR2 YFSETQ. The junction had 8 bases not matched to a gene; V was cut back by 0 bases and J by 5 bases. This CDR3 is built from 16 residues. In nucleotides, the CDR3 is TGCGCCAGCAGCTTGGGGGGCGGGGGGGCCGTGGAGACCCAGTACTTC. Its translation: CASSLGGGGAVETQYF.

The V and J genes are TRBV28 and TRBJ2-7; TRBD2 might be the D (6 bases). Trimming took off 5 bases at V and 4 bases at J, with 18 bases between the two ends. The CDR3 is 15 residues long. The germline V gene encodes CDR1 MDHEN and CDR2 SYDVKM. The chain's CDR3 is CASSPGVSGVYEQYF. CDR3 in DNA: TGTGCCAGCAGTCCGGGGGTGTCGGGGGTATACGAGCAGTACTTC.

This chain joins TRBV27 and TRBJ1-3; possibly TRBD1 for D (6 bases). The V end lost 4 bases, the J end lost 2 bases, and 12 bases lay between the germline ends. CDR1 and CDR2 from the germline V gene are MNHEY and SMNVEV (reference sequence). The CDR3 consists of 15 residues. CDR3 region: CASSSYYRAGNTIYF. In nucleotides, the CDR3 is TGTGCCAGCAGTTCCTACTACAGGGCTGGAAACACCATATATTTT.

This clone was recorded a few times. The chain is built from TRBV21-1 and TRBJ2-3; the D segment call TRBD2 is taken from the table without a DNA check. TRBV21-1 is annotated as a pseudogene. The CDR3 consists of 15 residues. The CDR3 region is CASSKALAGVNTQYF. The CDR3 DNA reads TGTGCCAGCAGCAAAGCGCTAGCGGGAGTAAATACGCAGTATTTT.

The rearrangement uses TRBV7-9 and TRBJ2-5; D is perhaps TRBD2 (6 bases). Trimming shortened V by 5 bases and J by 4 bases, and 14 bases separated the two germline ends. Germline loops: CDR1 SEHNR, CDR2 FQNEAQ (reference sequence). The CDR3 is 14 residues long. CDR3 amino acids: CASSRGEAGETQYF. CDR3 in DNA: TGTGCCAGCAGCCGTGGGGAGGCGGGAGAGACCCAGTACTTC. Using reference TRBV7-9 and TRBJ2-5 for the parts outside the CDR3, the full variable domain is DTGVSQNPRHKITKRGQNVTFRCDPISEHNRLYWYRQTLGQGPEFLTYFQNEAQLEKSRLLSDRFSAERPKGSFSTLEIQRTEQGDSAMYLCASSRGEAGETQYFGPGTRLLVL.

The chain employs TRBV24-1 and TRBJ2-7; D is undetermined. V lost 7 bases, J lost 6 bases, and 12 bases lay in between. CDR1 and CDR2 from the germline V gene are KGHDR and SFDVKD. The CDR3 covers 12 residues. The CDR3 reads CATSQLSGEQYF. CDR3 coding DNA: TGTGCCACCAGCCAATTATCGGGCGAGCAGTACTTC.

The chain couples TRBV4-2 to TRBJ2-1; 13 nucleotides align to TRBD2. The CDR3 covers 21 residues. The V gene's germline CDR1 is LGHNA and CDR2 YNFKEQ. J lost 2 bases, V lost 2 bases, and 15 bases had no gene match. This CDR3 reads CASSQQGLAGELYSPYNEQFF. In DNA form, the CDR3 reads TGTGCCAGCAGCCAACAAGGACTAGCGGGAGAACTATACTCACCCTACAATGAGCAGTTCTTC.

This clone has just one count. The rearrangement links TRBV27 to TRBJ1-5; 10 bases align to TRBD1. Germline CDR1 and CDR2: MNHEY and SMNVEV (reference sequence). The CDR3 runs 15 residues. The trim removed 6 bases at V and 4 bases at J, leaving 6 bases unmatched. Here the CDR3 reads CASRPTGGANQPQHF. The CDR3 DNA follows: TGTGCCAGCAGACCGACAGGGGGCGCGAATCAGCCCCAGCATTTT.

The genes are TRBV7-8 and TRBJ2-2, with 7 nucleotides matching TRBD1. CDR3 length: 17 amino acids. Trimming removed 5 bases from V and 0 bases from J; junction bases left unmatched: 9. Germline V gene sequence: CDR1 SGHVS, CDR2 FQNEAQ. CDR3 amino acids: CASSRDSKNANTGELFF. In nucleotides, the CDR3 is TGTGCCAGCAGCCGGGACAGTAAAAACGCGAACACCGGGGAGCTGTTTTTT. Using reference TRBV7-8 and TRBJ2-2 for the parts outside the CDR3, the full variable domain is GAGVSQSPRYKVAKRGQDVALRCDPISGHVSLFWYQQALGQGPEFLTYFQNEAQLDKSGLPSDRFFAERPEGSVSTLKIQRTQQEDSAVYLCASSRDSKNANTGELFFGEGSRLTVL.

The CDR3 sequence: CASSSGQGYTEAFF. The CDR3, as DNA: TGCGCCAGCAGCTCGGGACAGGGGTACACTGAAGCTTTCTTT. The V gene is TRBV5-1, the J gene TRBJ1-1; 10 bases line up with TRBD1. The germline CDR1 and CDR2 sequences are SGHRS and YFSETQ. The CDR3 contains 14 residues. The V and J ends lost 3 bases and 3 bases, in that order; junction bases with no gene match: 2.

This clone came up a few times. The chain has TRBV5-4 and TRBJ1-3, with D tentatively TRBD1 (5 bases). V was pared by 0 bases and J by 3 bases, with 7 bases between. Germline CDR1 is SGHNT and CDR2 is YYREEE (reference sequence). CDR3 length: 14 residues. The CDR3 spells CASSLEQGGNTIYF. In DNA, the CDR3 is TGTGCCAGCAGCTTGGAGCAGGGTGGAAACACCATATATTTT.

The genes are TRBV18 and TRBJ1-4; TRBD1 might be the D (5 bases). Germline CDR1 KGHSH, CDR2 LQKENI. CDR3 length: 16 amino acids. The V end lost 6 bases, the J end lost 4 bases, and 18 bases lay between the germline ends. For the CDR3, the DNA is TGTGCCAGCTCCCAAAACGAAGGGGCCCGTAATGAAAAACTGTTTTTT. Translation: CASSQNEGARNEKLFF. Based on the CDR3 plus reference TRBV18 and TRBJ1-4, the full variable domain is NAGVMQNPRHLVRRRGQEARLRCSPMKGHSHVYWYRQLPEEGLKFMVYLQKENIIDESGMPKERFSAEFPKEGPSILRIQQVVRGDSAAYFCASSQNEGARNEKLFFGSGTQLSVL.

V and J are TRBV6-5 and TRBJ2-1, with TRBD2 identical over 12 bases. Looked up from germline, CDR1 is MNHEY and CDR2 is SVGAGI. The CDR3 is made up of 13 amino acids. With 5 bases clipped from V and 12 bases from J, the junction kept 5 bases outside the gene matches. CDR3 in amino acids: CASSRTSGIWQFF. CDR3 nucleotide sequence: TGTGCCAGCAGTCGGACTAGCGGGATCTGGCAGTTCTTC.

This clone came up a few times. This chain uses TRBV19 with TRBJ2-3; 9 bases are shared with TRBD1. There are 13 residues in the CDR3. J lost 5 bases, V lost 6 bases, and 3 bases had no gene match. The germline CDR1 and CDR2 sequences are LNHDA and SQIVND (reference sequence). The CDR3 is CASSLGQGDTQYF. DNA for the CDR3: TGTGCCAGTAGCTTGGGACAGGGAGATACGCAGTATTTT.

The rearrangement joins TRBV19 to TRBJ1-5, with 10 bases matching TRBD1. The germline V gene has CDR1 LNHDA and CDR2 SQIVND (reference sequence). The CDR3 consists of 20 residues. J gave up 0 bases and V 4 bases, and 15 bases lay outside the gene matches. In DNA form, the CDR3 reads TGTGCCAGTAGTAATGGCCCGGGACAGGGGAGGGGAGGTAGCAATCAGCCCCAGCATTTT. It encodes CASSNGPGQGRGGSNQPQHF.

The chain combines TRBV7-9 with TRBJ1-6; D unresolved. This CDR3 is built from 15 residues. Between the trimmed V and J ends, which lost 1 base and 6 bases, there was a span of 10 bases. The V gene's germline CDR1 is SEHNR and CDR2 FQNEAQ (reference sequence). CDR3 sequence: CASSLEATANSPLHF. Written as DNA, the CDR3 is TGTGCCAGCAGCTTAGAGGCAACAGCTAATTCACCCCTCCACTTT.

This clone was seen a few times. V gene TRBV19 combines with J gene TRBJ1-6; possible D gene TRBD1, 5 bases. Between the trimmed V and J ends, which lost 3 bases and 3 bases, there was a span of 12 bases. The V gene's germline CDR1 is LNHDA and CDR2 SQIVND (reference sequence). The CDR3 totals 16 residues. The CDR3 sequence is CASSMEGLGYNSPLHF. The CDR3 DNA reads as TGTGCCAGTAGTATGGAGGGGCTTGGCTATAATTCACCCCTCCACTTT.

V is TRBV28 and J is TRBJ2-7; a possible D gene is TRBD2 (5 bases). The V gene's germline CDR1 is MDHEN and CDR2 SYDVKM. This CDR3 has 14 residues. V lost 6 bases, J lost 1 base, and 13 bases lay in between. CDR3 DNA: TGTGCCAGCAGACCAGGACTTCCTTCCTACGAGCAGTACTTC. It yields the protein CASRPGLPSYEQYF.

The chain couples TRBV18 to TRBJ2-3, with unresolved D. Germline CDR1 KGHSH, CDR2 LQKENI. Trimming took off 6 bases at V and 4 bases at J, with 5 bases between the two ends. There are 11 residues in the CDR3. CDR3 sequence: CASSSADTQYF. CDR3 nucleotides: TGTGCCAGCTCTTCCGCAGATACGCAGTATTTT.

The chain carries TRBV5-1 and TRBJ1-2; the match to TRBD1 covers 7 bases. The CDR3 sequence is 14 residues long. In germline, CDR1 is SGHRS, CDR2 YFSETQ. V lost 4 bases to trimming and J lost 1 base; unmatched junction nucleotides: 4. The CDR3, as DNA: TGCGCCAGCAGCCATGGACAGGATAACTATGGCTACACCTTC. Its translation: CASSHGQDNYGYTF.

This clone was counted once. V gene TRBV2 combines with J gene TRBJ1-1; TRBD1 aligns across 7 bases. This CDR3 region has 15 residues. The V gene's germline CDR1 is SNHLY and CDR2 FYNNEI. With V trimmed by 7 bases and J by 0 bases, 8 bases remained unmatched. The CDR3 here is CASTSTGSMNTEAFF. The CDR3 coding sequence is TGTGCCAGCACTTCGACAGGGAGTATGAACACTGAAGCTTTCTTT.

This chain connects TRBV7-2 to TRBJ2-7; 8 bases line up with TRBD2. Trimming at V came to 5 bases and at J to 2 bases, leaving 11 bases not matched to a gene. There are 16 residues in the CDR3. The germline CDR1 and CDR2 sequences are SGHTA and FQGNSA. The CDR3 is CASSGRGLEPTYEQYF. CDR3 bases: TGTGCCAGCAGCGGCCGGGGACTAGAGCCGACCTACGAGCAGTACTTC.

This chain uses TRBV6-2 or TRBV6-3 with TRBJ1-5; 9 bases agree with TRBD1. V was clipped by 5 bases and J by 2 bases; unmatched bases: 4. The CDR3 is 15 amino acids. The germline gives CDR1 MNHEY, CDR2 SVGEGT. The CDR3 DNA reads TGTGCCAGCAGTCCAAGGACAGGGGGCAATCAGCCCCAGCATTTT. Translating it yields CASSPRTGGNQPQHF.

The chain is built from TRBV28 and TRBJ2-7; TRBD1 aligns across 7 bases. V dropped 6 bases and J dropped 3; count of bases not matched to a gene: 8. Germline CDR1 is MDHEN and CDR2 is SYDVKM. The CDR3 has 14 residues. This CDR3 reads CASSYRGRIYEQYF. DNA of the CDR3: TGTGCCAGCAGCTACAGGGGAAGGATCTACGAGCAGTACTTC.